This is a list of T cell receptor beta chains from one sample in a study of T cell responses to AZD1222 COVID-19 vaccine. Some clones are missing from TCRdb's copy, which holds only in-frame ones; the method was immunoSEQ multiplex PCR. The repertoire holds about 130,000 clones, 88% seen once, with 4% to 5.5% in the top ten. The sequences come from peripheral blood, collected on day 0 of AZD1222 vaccination. The receptors stem from an adult in good health. Both conserved end residues are part of each CDR3. The D gene is left open where the match is weak. Clone sizes are given selectively: once, few, many, or a class where the clone is expanded.

j_call clone_size d_call v_call cdr3_aa cdr3_nt
TRBJ2-7 once NA TRBV10-3 CAISGVLSYEQYF TGTGCCATCAGCGGCGTCCTGTCCTACGAGCAGTACTTC
TRBJ1-2 NA TRBD1 TRBV7-2 CASSLLGTGGVLINGYTF TGTGCCAGCAGCTTACTAGGGACAGGGGGCGTTCTGATTAATGGCTACACCTTC
TRBJ1-6 NA NA TRBV11-3 CASSADSGVSPLHF TGTGCCAGCAGCGCGGACAGTGGGGTTTCACCCCTCCACTTT
TRBJ2-2 NA NA TRBV6-5 CASSYSVHLNTGELFF TGTGCCAGCAGTTACTCGGTCCATCTGAACACCGGGGAGCTGTTTTTT
TRBJ1-6 NA TRBD1 TRBV6-6 CASSDRGQGSSPLHF TGTGCCAGCAGTGATAGGGGACAGGGCAGCTCACCCCTCCACTTT
TRBJ2-3 NA TRBD2 TRBV7-3 CASSAQSTSGRDTQYF TGTGCCAGCAGCGCTCAATCGACTAGCGGGAGGGATACGCAGTATTTT
TRBJ2-1 NA NA TRBV6-4 CASSDSERLDYNEQFF TGTGCCAGCAGTGACTCGGAGCGGCTTGATTACAATGAGCAGTTCTTC
TRBJ2-3 NA NA TRBV9 CASTSEGTDTQYF TGTGCCAGCACCTCCGAGGGCACAGATACGCAGTATTTT
TRBJ1-2 NA TRBD1 TRBV19 CASSKQGNYGYTF TGTGCCAGTAGCAAACAGGGGAACTATGGCTACACCTTC
TRBJ1-2 NA NA TRBV4-3 CASSPTGDYGYTF TGCGCCAGCAGCCCGACAGGAGACTATGGCTACACCTTC
TRBJ1-6 NA NA TRBV7-2 CASSFPQGAPLHF TGTGCCAGCAGCTTCCCCCAGGGAGCCCCCCTCCACTTT
TRBJ2-2 NA NA TRBV10-3 CAIKPGPRAETGELFF TGTGCCATCAAACCGGGACCCAGGGCGGAGACCGGGGAGCTGTTTTTT
TRBJ1-2 NA NA TRBV28 CASSPGTSRGYTF TGTGCCAGCAGTCCCGGGACGTCCCGGGGCTACACCTTC
TRBJ2-7 NA NA TRBV5-6 CASSFGNYEQYF TGTGCCAGCAGCTTCGGGAACTACGAGCAGTACTTC
TRBJ1-4 NA NA TRBV2 CASSTRLATNEKLFF TGTGCCAGCAGTACCCGCCTTGCAACTAATGAAAAACTGTTTTTT
TRBJ1-2 few NA TRBV7-2 CASSPRAGGTWGYTF TGTGCCAGCAGCCCCCGTGCGGGGGGGACTTGGGGCTACACCTTC
TRBJ2-7 NA TRBD2 TRBV5-1 CASSPRAGDEQYF TGCGCCAGCAGCCCCCGTGCGGGAGACGAGCAGTACTTC
TRBJ1-2 NA NA TRBV9 CASSPGFGGNYGYTF TGTGCCAGCAGCCCCGGTTTTGGGGGAAACTATGGCTACACCTTC
TRBJ2-7 NA TRBD1 TRBV6-5 CASSRDRPSYEQYF TGTGCCAGCAGTAGGGACAGGCCTTCCTACGAGCAGTACTTC
TRBJ1-2 NA TRBD1 TRBV7-2 CASSLASGGKGYGYTF TGTGCCAGCAGCTTAGCCTCAGGGGGCAAAGGCTATGGCTACACCTTC
TRBJ2-3 NA TRBD1 TRBV28 CASSGLTGFTDTQYF TGTGCCAGCAGCGGACTGACAGGGTTCACAGATACGCAGTATTTT
TRBJ2-3 NA NA TRBV2 CASIQEGTDTQYF TGTGCCAGCATACAGGAGGGCACAGATACGCAGTATTTT
TRBJ1-1 NA NA TRBV2 CASSQTNTEAFF TGTGCCAGCAGTCAGACGAACACTGAAGCTTTCTTT
TRBJ2-1 NA TRBD1 TRBV29-1 CSVSGTAGDNEQFF TGCAGCGTTTCCGGGACAGCCGGCGACAATGAGCAGTTCTTC
TRBJ2-2 NA NA TRBV28 CASSSPRELFF TGTGCCAGCAGTTCCCCCCGGGAGCTGTTTTTT
TRBJ1-1 NA NA TRBV25-1 CASSPQGRNTEAFF TGTGCCAGCAGTCCTCAGGGGAGGAACACTGAAGCTTTCTTT
TRBJ2-1 NA TRBD2 TRBV19 CASRPLAGVPNEQFF TGTGCCAGTAGGCCACTAGCGGGAGTTCCAAATGAGCAGTTCTTC
TRBJ2-1 NA TRBD2 TRBV7-2 CASSSGLAGAQVFF TGTGCCAGCAGCTCCGGACTAGCGGGGGCCCAGGTGTTCTTC
TRBJ2-5 NA NA TRBV5-4 CASSLVGRETQYF TGTGCCAGCAGCTTGGTAGGGAGGGAGACCCAGTACTTC
TRBJ2-7 NA TRBD2 TRBV24-1 CATSRGGELDEQYF TGTGCCACCAGTCGGGGGGGGGAACTCGACGAGCAGTACTTC
TRBJ2-7 NA TRBD1 TRBV28 CASRAPGQGDEQYF TGTGCCAGCAGGGCGCCGGGACAGGGCGACGAGCAGTACTTC
TRBJ2-7 once NA TRBV19 CASSNIERDGPYEQYF TGTGCCAGTAGTAATATAGAAAGGGACGGACCCTACGAGCAGTACTTC
TRBJ2-3 NA TRBD2 TRBV5-1 CASSPQGSGASTDTQYF TGCGCCAGCAGCCCGCAAGGGAGCGGGGCTAGCACAGATACGCAGTATTTT